Each of the 25 T cell receptor beta chains below was sequenced from the same sample in a study of shared clonotypes between healthy human individuals. This table comes from immunoSEQ multiplex PCR, and its TCRdb copy is limited to in-frame clones, with some not included. The sample records millions of clones, 90% to 95% being singletons. The sample comprised naive CD4+ T cells sorted from blood. Subset in this sample: CD45RA+ positively selected. Receptors originate from a man younger than 35 in good health.

This sequence joins TRBV7-9 and TRBJ2-6; 7 nucleotides line up with TRBD1. CDR1 and CDR2 from the germline V gene are SEHNR and FQNEAQ (reference sequence). V shed 5 bases, J shed 6 bases, and the junction held 7 bases outside the gene matches. This CDR3 has 15 amino acids. This chain's CDR3 is CASSQGTVEANVLTF. CDR3 nucleotide sequence: TGTGCCAGCAGCCAGGGGACAGTTGAGGCCAACGTCCTGACTTTC.

This clone was seen once. The CDR3 DNA reads TGTGCCAGCAGCCAAGATCACGGAGGGCGCTACGAGCAGTACTTC. Amino acids: CASSQDHGGRYEQYF. The rearrangement uses TRBV14 and TRBJ2-7; the D gene is possibly TRBD2 (6 bases). V shed 0 bases and J shed 3 bases, with 12 bases lying between them. Looked up from germline, CDR1 is SGHDN and CDR2 is FVKESK. This CDR3 spans 15 amino acids.

The rearrangement uses TRBV7-3 and TRBJ1-1; D is unresolved. V was cut by 3 bases and J by 7 bases, with 12 bases left in between. The CDR3 covers 13 residues. Per germline, CDR1 SGHTA and CDR2 FQGTGA. The DNA of the CDR3 is TGTGCCAGCAGCTTGGGGAGGGCAAATGAAGCTTTCTTT. Translation gives CASSLGRANEAFF.

Regarding this clone: Other nucleotide sequences in the sample specify the same CDR3. The gene calls are TRBV6-5 and TRBJ1-2; D might be TRBD1 (5 bases). The CDR3 is 14 amino acids. Germline V gives CDR1 MNHEY, CDR2 SVGAGI. V lost 0 bases, J lost 3 bases, and 8 bases lay in between. CDR3: CASSYSGGDYGYTF. CDR3 bases: TGTGCCAGCAGTTACTCGGGGGGGGACTATGGCTACACCTTC.

This chain connects TRBV29-1 to TRBJ2-7, with TRBD1 matching over 11 bases. Germline CDR1 reads SQVTM; CDR2 reads ANQGSEA. V shed 7 bases, J shed 3 bases, and the junction held 8 bases outside the gene matches. The CDR3 spans 14 residues. The CDR3 sequence: CSALGQGANYEQYF. The CDR3 nucleotides read TGCAGCGCCCTAGGACAGGGGGCCAACTACGAGCAGTACTTC.

This clone appeared a single time. The chain recombines TRBV30 with TRBJ1-1, with 9 nucleotides matching TRBD1. CDR3 length: 13 amino acids. Per the germline V gene, CDR1 is GTSNPN and CDR2 is SVGIG (reference sequence). V shed 5 bases, J shed 3 bases, and the junction held 4 bases outside the gene matches. CDR3 nucleotide sequence: TGTGCCTGGGACCGGGACAGGGACACTGAAGCTTTCTTT. This gives the protein CAWDRDRDTEAFF.

The chain is built from TRBV9 and TRBJ2-3, with 10 bases fitting TRBD1. Germline CDR1 SGDLS, CDR2 YYNGEE. V trimming: 0 bases; J trimming: 6 bases; junction bases outside the gene matches: 7. There are 16 residues in the CDR3. The CDR3 DNA follows: TGTGCCAGCAGCGTAGGGGACAGGGGCTCCCTTGATACGCAGTATTTT. Protein product: CASSVGDRGSLDTQYF.

The CDR3 here is CASSLAGGRGGYTF. DNA for the CDR3: TGCGCCAGCAGCTTGGCTGGGGGCAGAGGTGGCTACACCTTC. The V call is TRBV5-1, the J call TRBJ1-2, with D maybe TRBD1 (6 bases). The CDR3 runs to 14 residues. V was pared by 0 bases and J by 7 bases, with 13 bases between. Per germline, CDR1 SGHRS and CDR2 YFSETQ.

With respect to this clone: Within the sample, other DNA sequences also encode this same CDR3. The chain has TRBV5-4 and TRBJ2-7; TRBD1 matches at 7 bases. The CDR3 covers 15 residues. Germline-derived CDR1 and CDR2 are SGHNT and YYREEE (reference sequence). Unmatched junction bases numbered 7, after V lost 1 base and J lost 3 bases. The CDR3 protein is CASSLTGAGSYEQYF. Written as DNA, the CDR3 is TGTGCCAGCAGCTTGACAGGGGCGGGTAGCTACGAGCAGTACTTC.

The rearrangement links TRBV5-1 to TRBJ2-2, with no clear D. The CDR3 sequence is 15 residues long. Looked up from germline, CDR1 is SGHRS and CDR2 is YFSETQ. Trimming removed 3 bases at V and 2 bases at J, with 11 bases between. The CDR3 is CASSSNPINTGELFF. CDR3 DNA sequence: TGCGCCAGCAGCTCCAACCCTATAAACACCGGGGAGCTGTTTTTT. Filled out from reference TRBV5-1 and TRBJ2-2, the complete variable domain reads KAGVTQTPRYLIKTRGQQVTLSCSPISGHRSVSWYQQTPGQGLQFLFEYFSETQRNKGNFPGRFSGRQFSNSRSEMNVSTLELGDSALYLCASSSNPINTGELFFGEGSRLTVL.

The chain employs TRBV5-6 and TRBJ2-1; a possible D gene is TRBD1 (6 bases). Trimming left V 1 base short and J 0 bases short, with 14 bases between. CDR1 is SGHDT and CDR2 is YYEEEE in the germline V gene. This CDR3 has 17 amino acids. CDR3 in amino acids: CASSLFQGSSSYNEQFF. The CDR3 nucleotides are TGTGCCAGCAGCTTGTTCCAGGGGTCTAGCTCCTACAATGAGCAGTTCTTC.

This chain links TRBV5-1 with TRBJ2-1; D unclear. CDR3 length: 15 amino acids. V lost 4 bases, J lost 3 bases, and 14 bases lay in between. Germline lookup yields CDR1 SGHRS and CDR2 YFSETQ. This CDR3 reads CASSASVVLYNEQFF. CDR3 DNA: TGCGCCAGCAGCGCGAGTGTAGTTCTCTACAATGAGCAGTTCTTC.

The chain has TRBV6-6 and TRBJ2-3, with D tentatively TRBD2 (5 bases). V was clipped by 7 bases and J by 0 bases, with 11 bases between them. The CDR3 totals 14 residues. Germline-derived CDR1 and CDR2 are MNHNY and SVGAGI (reference sequence). The CDR3 loop is CASMRRSSTDTQYF. The CDR3 DNA sequence: TGTGCCAGCATGCGGAGGTCCAGCACAGATACGCAGTATTTT.

The J gene is TRBJ2-4, the V gene TRBV6-6; TRBD2 might be the D (7 bases). Trimming cost V 3 bases and J 3 bases, with 15 bases left between them. Germline lookup yields CDR1 MNHNY and CDR2 SVGAGI (reference sequence). The CDR3 loop spans 16 amino acids. The CDR3 coding sequence is TGTGCCAGCAGTTATTGGAACAGGGAGGGCAAAAACATTCAGTACTTC. Translation gives CASSYWNREGKNIQYF.

This chain connects TRBV5-4 to TRBJ2-3, with TRBD2 matching over 15 bases. The germline V gene encodes CDR1 SGHNT and CDR2 YYREEE (reference sequence). The CDR3 consists of 18 residues. J gave up 2 bases and V 3 bases, and 7 bases lay outside the gene matches. This CDR3 reads CASSYGTSGGIPTDTQYF. The CDR3 DNA sequence: TGTGCCAGCAGCTACGGGACTAGCGGGGGGATCCCCACAGATACGCAGTATTTT.

In the case of this clone: Other nucleotide sequences from this sample produce the same CDR3. The chain is built from TRBV5-1 and TRBJ2-1, with no clear D. Trimming removed 0 bases from V and 6 bases from J, with 4 bases in between. The CDR3 consists of 12 residues. The V gene's germline CDR1 is SGHRS and CDR2 YFSETQ. This CDR3 reads CASSLEVNEQFF. CDR3 DNA: TGCGCCAGCAGCTTGGAAGTCAATGAGCAGTTCTTC.

Comments on this clone: This same CDR3 is encoded by further DNA sequences in the sample. V gene TRBV19 combines with J gene TRBJ1-1, with D hard to call. The CDR3 totals 13 residues. V lost 5 bases and J lost 2, with 9 bases in between. Germline V gene data show CDR1 as LNHDA and CDR2 as SQIVND (reference sequence). CDR3 nucleotide sequence: TGTGCCAGTAGTCGGGCAGCAAACACTGAAGCTTTCTTT. Its protein product is CASSRAANTEAFF.

V and J are TRBV27 and TRBJ1-5; 7 bases agree with TRBD1. Germline CDR1 and CDR2: MNHEY and SMNVEV (reference sequence). The V gene end was trimmed by 5 bases and the J gene end by 4 bases; junction bases not matched to a gene: 5. The CDR3 length is 14 residues. The CDR3, as DNA: TGTGCCAGCAGTCCGACAGGGTTTAATCAGCCCCAGCATTTT. This gives the protein CASSPTGFNQPQHF.

The rearrangement links TRBV19 to TRBJ1-6, with D possibly matching TRBD1 (5 bases). The V gene lost 8 bases and the J gene lost 10 bases, with 18 bases spanning the gap. Looked up from germline, CDR1 is LNHDA and CDR2 is SQIVND (reference sequence). The CDR3 is 14 amino acids. The DNA of the CDR3 is TGTGCCAGTGGGGTACATCAAGGGGAATCACCCCTCCACTTT. Protein: CASGVHQGESPLHF. The full variable domain, rest sourced from reference TRBV19 and TRBJ1-6, is DGGITQSPKYLFRKEGQNVTLSCEQNLNHDAMYWYRQDPGQGLRLIYYSQIVNDFQKGDIAEGYSVSREKKESFPLTVTSAQKNPTAFYLCASGVHQGESPLHFGNGTRLTVT.

CDR3 coding DNA: TGTGCCAGCAGCCCGGACAGGGGGCTAACCGGGGAGCTGTTTTTT. Encoded protein: CASSPDRGLTGELFF. This chain joins TRBV5-4 and TRBJ2-2; 11 bases are a match to TRBD1. Germline V CDR1 and CDR2: SGHNT, YYREEE (reference sequence). The CDR3 covers 15 residues. With V trimmed by 4 bases and J by 5 bases, 4 bases remained unmatched.

CDR3 region: CAWRRALAGDNEQFF. As DNA, the CDR3 is TGTGCCTGGAGGAGGGCCCTAGCTGGGGACAATGAGCAGTTCTTC. V is TRBV30 and J is TRBJ2-1, with D perhaps TRBD2 (5 bases). The CDR3 is made up of 15 amino acids. Trimming took 3 bases from V and 5 from J, leaving 17 bases between them. Germline V CDR1 and CDR2: GTSNPN, SVGIG (reference sequence).

The genes are TRBV28 and TRBJ1-5; D may be TRBD1 (6 bases). The germline V gene encodes CDR1 MDHEN and CDR2 SYDVKM. CDR3 length: 16 residues. V gave up 7 bases and J gave up 1 base, with 17 bases separating them. CDR3 sequence (DNA): TGTGCCAGCAAATGGACAGCCAGGGGAAGCAATCAGCCCCAGCATTTT. This translates into CASKWTARGSNQPQHF.

This chain links TRBV5-1 with TRBJ2-7, with 7 bases that match TRBD1. Trimming took 5 bases from V and 1 from J; bases not matched to a gene: 9. Germline CDR1 and CDR2: SGHRS and YFSETQ. This CDR3 has 15 amino acids. This CDR3 is CASSLTGTDSYEQYF. In nucleotides, the CDR3 is TGCGCCAGCAGTCTGACAGGGACGGATTCCTACGAGCAGTACTTC.

This chain links TRBV2 with TRBJ2-3, with 8 bases matching TRBD1. V gave up 3 bases and J gave up 2 bases; unmatched junction bases: 4. Germline CDR1 reads SNHLY; CDR2 reads FYNNEI. The CDR3 spans 15 residues. DNA for the CDR3: TGTGCCAGCAGTGATGACAGGGGATACACAGATACGCAGTATTTT. This codes for CASSDDRGYTDTQYF.

The V gene is TRBV5-4, the J gene TRBJ2-2, with 8 bases identical to TRBD2. There are 15 residues in the CDR3. The V and J ends lost 5 bases and 5 bases, in that order; junction bases with no gene match: 8. Germline V gene sequence: CDR1 SGHNT, CDR2 YYREEE (reference sequence). CDR3 sequence: CASRPGTRGTGELFF. DNA of the CDR3: TGTGCCAGCAGGCCCGGGACTAGAGGAACCGGGGAGCTGTTTTTT.